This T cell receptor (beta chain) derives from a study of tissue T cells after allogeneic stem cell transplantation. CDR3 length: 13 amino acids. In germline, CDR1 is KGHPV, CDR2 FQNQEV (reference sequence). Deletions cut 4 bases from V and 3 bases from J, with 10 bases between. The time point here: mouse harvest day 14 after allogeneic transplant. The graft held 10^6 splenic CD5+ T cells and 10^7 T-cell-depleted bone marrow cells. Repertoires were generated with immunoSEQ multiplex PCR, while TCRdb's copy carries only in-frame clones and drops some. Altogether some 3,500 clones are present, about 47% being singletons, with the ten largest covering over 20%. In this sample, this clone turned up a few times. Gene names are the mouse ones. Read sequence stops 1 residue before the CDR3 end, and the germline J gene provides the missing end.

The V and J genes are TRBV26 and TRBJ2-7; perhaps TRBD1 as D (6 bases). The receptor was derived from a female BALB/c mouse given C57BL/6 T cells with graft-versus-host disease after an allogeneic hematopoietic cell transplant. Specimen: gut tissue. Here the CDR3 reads CASSPGQNYEQYF. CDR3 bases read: TGTGCCAGCAGTCCGGGACAAAACTATGAACAGTAC. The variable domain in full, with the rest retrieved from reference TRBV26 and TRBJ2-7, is NSKVIQTPRYLVKGQGQKAKMRCIPEKGHPVVFWYQQNKNNEFKFLINFQNQEVLQQIDMTEKRFSAECPSNSPCSLEIQSSEAGDSALYLCASSPGQNYEQYFGPGTRLTVL.